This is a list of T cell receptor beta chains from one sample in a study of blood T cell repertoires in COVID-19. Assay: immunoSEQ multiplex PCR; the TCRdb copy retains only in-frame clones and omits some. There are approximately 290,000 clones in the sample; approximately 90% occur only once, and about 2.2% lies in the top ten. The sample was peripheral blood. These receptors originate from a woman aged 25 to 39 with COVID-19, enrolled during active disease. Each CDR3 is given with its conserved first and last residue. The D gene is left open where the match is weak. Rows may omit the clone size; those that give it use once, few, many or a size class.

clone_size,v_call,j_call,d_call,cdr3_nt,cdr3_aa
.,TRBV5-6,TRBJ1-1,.,TGTGCCAGCAGCTTGCTCGCCACCGACCTAGTTGAAGCTTTCTTT,CASSLLATDLVEAFF
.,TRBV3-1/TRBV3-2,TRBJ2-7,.,TGTGCCAGCAGCCAATTCCCGGGAGCCTCCTACGAGCAGTACTTC,CASSQFPGASYEQYF
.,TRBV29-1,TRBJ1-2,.,TGCAGCGTCGCACTTACCCGGGAAGTTAAAGGCTACACCTTC,CSVALTREVKGYTF
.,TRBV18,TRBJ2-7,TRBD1,TGTGCCAGCTCCTCCGGGACAGCTGGCTACGAGCAGTACTTC,CASSSGTAGYEQYF
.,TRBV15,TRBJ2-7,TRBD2,TGTGCCACCAGCAGATCCGGAGCGGGAGACCGGCAGTACTTC,CATSRSGAGDRQYF
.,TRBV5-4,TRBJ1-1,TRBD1,TGTGCCAGCAGGAAAGACATCACCGGGACAGCGATCACTGAAGCTTTCTTT,CASRKDITGTAITEAFF
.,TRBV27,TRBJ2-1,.,TGTGCCAGCAGTTCCCGCAGGAGCGGCAATGAGCAGTTCTTC,CASSSRRSGNEQFF
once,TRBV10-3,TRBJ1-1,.,TGTGCCACCCTTAGGGAGCCTTTAATGAACACTGAAGCTTTCTTT,CATLREPLMNTEAFF
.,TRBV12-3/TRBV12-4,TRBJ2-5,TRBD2,TGTGCCAGCAGTGATGGGAGGGGAGAGACCCAGTACTTC,CASSDGRGETQYF
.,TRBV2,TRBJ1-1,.,TGTGCCAGCAGTGAAGGGACTCGCCTGAACACTGAAGCTTTCTTT,CASSEGTRLNTEAFF
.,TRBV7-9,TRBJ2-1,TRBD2,TGTGCCAGCAGCTCCGGACTAGCGGGAGGGCCTAGCTCCTACAATGAGCAGTTCTTC,CASSSGLAGGPSSYNEQFF
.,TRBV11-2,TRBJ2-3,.,TGTGCCAGCAGCTTAGCTCTAACAGATACGCAGTATTTT,CASSLALTDTQYF
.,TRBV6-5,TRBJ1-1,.,TGTGCCAGCAGGTTTCAGGGCCCTGAAGCTTTCTTT,CASRFQGPEAFF
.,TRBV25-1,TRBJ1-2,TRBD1,TGTGCCACCAAGAGGGGACAGGGATTCTATGGCTACACCTTC,CATKRGQGFYGYTF
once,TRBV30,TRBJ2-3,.,TGTGCCTGGAGTGTCTCAGATACGCAGTATTTT,CAWSVSDTQYF